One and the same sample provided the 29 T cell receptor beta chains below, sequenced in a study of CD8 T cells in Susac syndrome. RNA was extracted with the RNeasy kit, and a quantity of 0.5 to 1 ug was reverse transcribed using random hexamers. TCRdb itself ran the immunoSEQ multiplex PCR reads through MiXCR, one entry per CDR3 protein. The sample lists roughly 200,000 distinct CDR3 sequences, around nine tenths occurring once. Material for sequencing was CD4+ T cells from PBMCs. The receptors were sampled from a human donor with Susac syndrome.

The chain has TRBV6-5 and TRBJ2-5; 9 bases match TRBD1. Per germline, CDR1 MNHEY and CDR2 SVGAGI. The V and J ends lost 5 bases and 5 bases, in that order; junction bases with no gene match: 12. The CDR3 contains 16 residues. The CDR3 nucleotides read TGTGCCAGCAGTCTACTATGGACAGGGGAAGGGGAGACCCAGTACTTC. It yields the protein CASSLLWTGEGETQYF.

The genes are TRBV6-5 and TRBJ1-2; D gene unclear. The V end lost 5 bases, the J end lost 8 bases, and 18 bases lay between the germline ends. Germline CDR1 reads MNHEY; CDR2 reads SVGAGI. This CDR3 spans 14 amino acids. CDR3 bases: TGTGCCAGCAGTCAACAGACATCCGCAATCGGCTACACCTTC. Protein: CASSQQTSAIGYTF.

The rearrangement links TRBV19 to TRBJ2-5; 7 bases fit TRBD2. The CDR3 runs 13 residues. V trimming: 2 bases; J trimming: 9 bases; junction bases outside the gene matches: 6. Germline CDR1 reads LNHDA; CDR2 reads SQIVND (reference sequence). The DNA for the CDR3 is TGTGCCAGTAGTATATTGGGAGGGAGGGCCCAGTACTTC. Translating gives CASSILGGRAQYF.

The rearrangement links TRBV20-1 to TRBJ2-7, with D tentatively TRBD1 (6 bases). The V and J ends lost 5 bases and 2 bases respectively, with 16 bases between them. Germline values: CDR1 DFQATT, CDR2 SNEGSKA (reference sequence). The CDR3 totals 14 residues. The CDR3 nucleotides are TGCAGTGCTCCCCCAACCGGGACAACCTACGAGCAGTACTTC. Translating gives CSAPPTGTTYEQYF.

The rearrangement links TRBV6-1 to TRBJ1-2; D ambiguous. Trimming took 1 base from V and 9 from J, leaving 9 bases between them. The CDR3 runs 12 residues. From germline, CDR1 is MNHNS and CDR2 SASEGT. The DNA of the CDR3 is TGTGCCAGCAGTGAAGTCGACGTTAGCTACACCTTC. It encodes CASSEVDVSYTF.

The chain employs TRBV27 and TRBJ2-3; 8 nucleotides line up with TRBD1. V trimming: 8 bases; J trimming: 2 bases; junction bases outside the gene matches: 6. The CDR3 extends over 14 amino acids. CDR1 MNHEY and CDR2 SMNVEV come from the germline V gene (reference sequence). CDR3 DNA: TGTGCCAGCGCAGGGACAGGCTTCACAGATACGCAGTATTTT. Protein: CASAGTGFTDTQYF.

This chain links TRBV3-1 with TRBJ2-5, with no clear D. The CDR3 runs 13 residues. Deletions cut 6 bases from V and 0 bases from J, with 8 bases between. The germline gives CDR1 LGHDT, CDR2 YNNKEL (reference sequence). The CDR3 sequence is CASRVDYQETQYF. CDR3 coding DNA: TGTGCCAGCAGGGTAGACTACCAAGAGACCCAGTACTTC.

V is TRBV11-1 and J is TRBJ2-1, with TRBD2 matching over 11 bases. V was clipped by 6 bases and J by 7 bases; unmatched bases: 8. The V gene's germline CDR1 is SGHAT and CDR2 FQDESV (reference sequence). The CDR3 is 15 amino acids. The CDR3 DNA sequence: TGTGCCAGCAGAGACCTAGCGGGAGGAATTAATGAGCAGTTCTTC. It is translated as CASRDLAGGINEQFF.

CDR3 amino acids: CASSSGGAGHETQYF. CDR3 bases: TGTGCCAGCAGCTCGGGGGGAGCGGGACACGAGACCCAGTACTTC. The rearrangement links TRBV7-9 to TRBJ2-5; tentative D call: TRBD2 (7 bases). Germline values: CDR1 SEHNR, CDR2 FQNEAQ (reference sequence). There are 15 residues in the CDR3. Trimming pared 4 bases from V and 5 bases from J, leaving 17 bases between.

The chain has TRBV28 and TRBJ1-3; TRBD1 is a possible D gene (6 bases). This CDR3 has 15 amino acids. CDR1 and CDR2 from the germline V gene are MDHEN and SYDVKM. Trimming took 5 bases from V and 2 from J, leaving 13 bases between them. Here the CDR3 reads CASSRGTNAGNTIYF. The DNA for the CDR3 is TGTGCCAGCAGTAGGGGGACAAATGCTGGAAACACCATATATTTT.

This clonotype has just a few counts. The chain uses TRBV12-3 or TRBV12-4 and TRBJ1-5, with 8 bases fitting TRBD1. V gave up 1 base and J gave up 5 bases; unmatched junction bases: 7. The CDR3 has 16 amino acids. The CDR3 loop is CASSLGTGILHQPQHF. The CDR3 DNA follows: TGTGCCAGCAGTTTAGGGACAGGGATTCTGCATCAGCCCCAGCATTTT.

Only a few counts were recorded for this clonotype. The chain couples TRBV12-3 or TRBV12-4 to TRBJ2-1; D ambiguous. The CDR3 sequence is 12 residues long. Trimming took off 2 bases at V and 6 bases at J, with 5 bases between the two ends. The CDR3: CASSLRSNEQFF. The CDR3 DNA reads TGTGCCAGCAGTTTAAGATCCAATGAGCAGTTCTTC.

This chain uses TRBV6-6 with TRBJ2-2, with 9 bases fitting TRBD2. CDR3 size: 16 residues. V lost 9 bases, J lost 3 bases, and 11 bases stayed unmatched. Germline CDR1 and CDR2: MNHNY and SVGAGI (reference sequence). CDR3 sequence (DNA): TGTGCCAGTACCGCACCTAGCGGGGATCACACCGGGGAGCTGTTTTTT. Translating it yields CASTAPSGDHTGELFF.

As DNA, the CDR3 is TGTGCCAGCAGCCCCCGGACTAGCATCAATGAGCAGTTCTTC. This sequence encodes CASSPRTSINEQFF. The rearrangement uses TRBV7-2 and TRBJ2-1, with 8 bases matching TRBD2. This CDR3 is built from 14 residues. J gave up 6 bases and V 5 bases, and 6 bases lay outside the gene matches. Germline loops: CDR1 SGHTA, CDR2 FQGNSA.

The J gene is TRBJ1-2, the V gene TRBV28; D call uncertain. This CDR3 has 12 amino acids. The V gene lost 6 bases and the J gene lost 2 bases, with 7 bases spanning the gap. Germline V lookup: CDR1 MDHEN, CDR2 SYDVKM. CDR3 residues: CASRWANYGYTF. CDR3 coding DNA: TGTGCCAGCAGGTGGGCAAACTATGGCTACACCTTC.

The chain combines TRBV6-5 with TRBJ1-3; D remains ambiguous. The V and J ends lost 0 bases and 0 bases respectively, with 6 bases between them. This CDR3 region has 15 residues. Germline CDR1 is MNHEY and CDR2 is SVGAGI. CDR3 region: CASSYSGFSGNTIYF. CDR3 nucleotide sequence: TGTGCCAGCAGTTACTCGGGGTTCTCTGGAAACACCATATATTTT.

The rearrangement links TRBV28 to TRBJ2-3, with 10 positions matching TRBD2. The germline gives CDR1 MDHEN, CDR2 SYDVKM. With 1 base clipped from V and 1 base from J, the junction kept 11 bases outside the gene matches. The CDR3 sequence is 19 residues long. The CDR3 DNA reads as TGTGCCAGCAGTTTATTCCACCTAGCGGGAGTCTGGCGCACAGATACGCAGTATTTT. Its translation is CASSLFHLAGVWRTDTQYF.

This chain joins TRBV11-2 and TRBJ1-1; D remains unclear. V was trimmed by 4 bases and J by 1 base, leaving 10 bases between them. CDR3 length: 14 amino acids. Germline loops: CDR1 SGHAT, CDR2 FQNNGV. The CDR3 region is CASSSTPANTEAFF. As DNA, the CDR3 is TGTGCCAGCAGCTCGACTCCGGCGAACACTGAAGCTTTCTTT.

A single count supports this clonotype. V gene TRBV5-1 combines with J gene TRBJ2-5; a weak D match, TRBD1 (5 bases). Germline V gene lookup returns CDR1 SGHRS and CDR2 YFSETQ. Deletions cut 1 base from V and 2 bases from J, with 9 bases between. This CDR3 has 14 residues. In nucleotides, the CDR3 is TGCGCCAGCAGCTTGAGTCAGGGACAAGAGACCCAGTACTTC. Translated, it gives CASSLSQGQETQYF. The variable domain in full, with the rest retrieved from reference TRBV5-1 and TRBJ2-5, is KAGVTQTPRYLIKTRGQQVTLSCSPISGHRSVSWYQQTPGQGLQFLFEYFSETQRNKGNFPGRFSGRQFSNSRSEMNVSTLELGDSALYLCASSLSQGQETQYFGPGTRLLVL.

In DNA form, the CDR3 reads TGTGCCAGCAGTCTCGGACAGAGTCACTACGAGCAGTACTTC. Amino acids: CASSLGQSHYEQYF. The V and J genes are TRBV27 and TRBJ2-7, with D possibly matching TRBD1 (6 bases). V was trimmed by 5 bases and J by 3 bases, leaving 14 bases between them. Germline values: CDR1 MNHEY, CDR2 SMNVEV (reference sequence). The CDR3 contains 14 residues.

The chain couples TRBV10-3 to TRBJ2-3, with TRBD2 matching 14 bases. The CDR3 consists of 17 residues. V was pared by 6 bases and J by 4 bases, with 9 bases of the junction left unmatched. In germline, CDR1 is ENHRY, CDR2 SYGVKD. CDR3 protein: CAIRGGLAGDSADTQYF. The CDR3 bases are TGTGCCATCAGAGGGGGACTAGCGGGGGATAGCGCAGATACGCAGTATTTT.

CDR3 coding DNA: TGTGCCAGCAGTGTAAACATCTACGAAAAACTGTTTTTT. Translated, it gives CASSVNIYEKLFF. The V call is TRBV2, the J call TRBJ1-4; D not certain. Deletions cut 4 bases from V and 8 bases from J, with 11 bases between. Germline V gene sequence: CDR1 SNHLY, CDR2 FYNNEI. The CDR3 covers 13 residues.

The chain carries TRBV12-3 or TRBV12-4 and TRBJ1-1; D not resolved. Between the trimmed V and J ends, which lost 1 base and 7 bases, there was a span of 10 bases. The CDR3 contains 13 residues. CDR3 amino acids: CASSLVQRVEAFF. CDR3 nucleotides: TGTGCCAGCAGTTTAGTTCAACGCGTTGAAGCTTTCTTT.

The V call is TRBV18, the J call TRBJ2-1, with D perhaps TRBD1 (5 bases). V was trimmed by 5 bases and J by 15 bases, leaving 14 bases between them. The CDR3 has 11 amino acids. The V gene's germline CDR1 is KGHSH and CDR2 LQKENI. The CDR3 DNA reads TGTGCCAGCTCAAAAACAGGTTGGGGGTTCTTC. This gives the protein CASSKTGWGFF.

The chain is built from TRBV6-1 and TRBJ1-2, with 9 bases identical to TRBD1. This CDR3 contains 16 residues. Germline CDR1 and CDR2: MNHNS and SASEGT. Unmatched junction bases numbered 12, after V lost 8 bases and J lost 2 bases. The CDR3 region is CASSLRAGQGNYGYTF. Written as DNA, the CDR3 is TGTGCCAGCTCACTAAGGGCGGGACAGGGCAACTATGGCTACACCTTC.

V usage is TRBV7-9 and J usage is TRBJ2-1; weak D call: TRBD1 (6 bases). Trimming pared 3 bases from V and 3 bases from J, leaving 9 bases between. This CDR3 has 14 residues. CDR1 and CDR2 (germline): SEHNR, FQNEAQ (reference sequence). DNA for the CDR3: TGTGCCAGCAGCTTCGAGACAGGCTACAATGAGCAGTTCTTC. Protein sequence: CASSFETGYNEQFF.

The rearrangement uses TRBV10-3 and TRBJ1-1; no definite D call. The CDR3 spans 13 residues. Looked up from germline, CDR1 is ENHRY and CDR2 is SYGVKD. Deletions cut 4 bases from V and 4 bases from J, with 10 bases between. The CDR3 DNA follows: TGTGCCATCAGTGTGGGCCCGACCACTGAAGCTTTCTTT. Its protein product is CAISVGPTTEAFF.

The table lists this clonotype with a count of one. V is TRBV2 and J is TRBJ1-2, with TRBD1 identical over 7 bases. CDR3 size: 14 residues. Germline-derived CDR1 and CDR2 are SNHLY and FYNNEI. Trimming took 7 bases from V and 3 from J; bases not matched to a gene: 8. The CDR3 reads CASIGLRGHYGYTF. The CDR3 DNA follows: TGTGCCAGCATAGGTTTGAGGGGGCACTATGGCTACACCTTC.

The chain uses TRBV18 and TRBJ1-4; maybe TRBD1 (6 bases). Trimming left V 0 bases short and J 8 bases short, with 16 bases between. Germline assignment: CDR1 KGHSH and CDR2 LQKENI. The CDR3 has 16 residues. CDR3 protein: CASSPPGQGGREKLFF. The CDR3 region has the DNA TGTGCCAGCTCACCACCGGGACAAGGGGGACGAGAAAAACTGTTTTTT. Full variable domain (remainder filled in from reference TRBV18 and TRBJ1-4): NAGVMQNPRHLVRRRGQEARLRCSPMKGHSHVYWYRQLPEEGLKFMVYLQKENIIDESGMPKERFSAEFPKEGPSILRIQQVVRGDSAAYFCASSPPGQGGREKLFFGSGTQLSVL.